The 3 T cell receptor beta chains below all came from one sample that was sequenced in a study of cytomegalovirus exposure and HLA in healthy donors. In the PCR, 60 Vbeta and 13 Jbeta primers were used. Here immunoSEQ multiplex PCR was the method, and the copy in TCRdb shows in-frame clones only, minus some. The sample table sets out about 39,000 clones. The specimen sequenced was PBMCs. These receptors all come from a woman aged 25 to 39 in good health and CMV-seropositive.

The V gene is TRBV5-6, the J gene TRBJ2-5, with TRBD2 identical over 9 bases. Germline CDR1 SGHDT, CDR2 YYEEEE. V lost 4 bases, J lost 11 bases, and 12 bases stayed unmatched. This CDR3 is 14 amino acids long. CDR3 region: CASSDLAGATEQYF. CDR3 bases: TGTGCCAGCAGCGATTTAGCGGGGGCCACGGAGCAGTACTTC.

The chain joins TRBV4-2 to TRBJ2-3; D is possibly TRBD1 (6 bases). The ends were cut back, 3 bases at V and 5 bases at J, with 15 bases in the middle. CDR3 size: 15 residues. Per germline, CDR1 LGHNA and CDR2 YNFKEQ. The chain's CDR3 is CASSHSTGLGDTQYF. CDR3 nucleotide sequence: TGTGCCAGCAGCCATTCGACAGGATTGGGAGATACGCAGTATTTT.

V usage is TRBV27 and J usage is TRBJ2-1; unclear D gene. Germline V gene sequence: CDR1 MNHEY, CDR2 SMNVEV (reference sequence). This CDR3 spans 16 amino acids. V lost 5 bases, J lost 3 bases, and 17 bases lay in between. This CDR3 reads CASSLSPPSHYNEQFF. The CDR3 bases are TGTGCCAGCAGTCTGAGTCCTCCCTCCCACTACAATGAGCAGTTCTTC.